This entry features one TCR beta chain sequence. Regarding time point: peripheral blood 6 weeks after treatment start. The data were obtained in a study of PD-L1 blockade in urothelial cancer. The table came from immunoSEQ multiplex PCR; TCRdb's copy has only in-frame clones and leaves some out. Of 45,000 to 60,000 clones detected, 88% appear once; the ten largest clones hold less than 3%. Germline loops: CDR1 ENHRY, CDR2 SYGVKD. V was pared by 6 bases and J by 6 bases, with 7 bases of the junction left unmatched. This CDR3 comprises 13 residues. This clonotype originated in a man in his 60s with urothelial cancer. The sample consisted of PBMCs, taken around atezolizumab (anti-PD-L1) treatment. V gene TRBV10-3 combines with J gene TRBJ1-1; 7 bases are shared with TRBD1. CDR3: CAIRIDRDSEAFF. The CDR3 coding sequence is TGTGCCATCAGAATAGACAGGGATTCTGAAGCTTTCTTT.